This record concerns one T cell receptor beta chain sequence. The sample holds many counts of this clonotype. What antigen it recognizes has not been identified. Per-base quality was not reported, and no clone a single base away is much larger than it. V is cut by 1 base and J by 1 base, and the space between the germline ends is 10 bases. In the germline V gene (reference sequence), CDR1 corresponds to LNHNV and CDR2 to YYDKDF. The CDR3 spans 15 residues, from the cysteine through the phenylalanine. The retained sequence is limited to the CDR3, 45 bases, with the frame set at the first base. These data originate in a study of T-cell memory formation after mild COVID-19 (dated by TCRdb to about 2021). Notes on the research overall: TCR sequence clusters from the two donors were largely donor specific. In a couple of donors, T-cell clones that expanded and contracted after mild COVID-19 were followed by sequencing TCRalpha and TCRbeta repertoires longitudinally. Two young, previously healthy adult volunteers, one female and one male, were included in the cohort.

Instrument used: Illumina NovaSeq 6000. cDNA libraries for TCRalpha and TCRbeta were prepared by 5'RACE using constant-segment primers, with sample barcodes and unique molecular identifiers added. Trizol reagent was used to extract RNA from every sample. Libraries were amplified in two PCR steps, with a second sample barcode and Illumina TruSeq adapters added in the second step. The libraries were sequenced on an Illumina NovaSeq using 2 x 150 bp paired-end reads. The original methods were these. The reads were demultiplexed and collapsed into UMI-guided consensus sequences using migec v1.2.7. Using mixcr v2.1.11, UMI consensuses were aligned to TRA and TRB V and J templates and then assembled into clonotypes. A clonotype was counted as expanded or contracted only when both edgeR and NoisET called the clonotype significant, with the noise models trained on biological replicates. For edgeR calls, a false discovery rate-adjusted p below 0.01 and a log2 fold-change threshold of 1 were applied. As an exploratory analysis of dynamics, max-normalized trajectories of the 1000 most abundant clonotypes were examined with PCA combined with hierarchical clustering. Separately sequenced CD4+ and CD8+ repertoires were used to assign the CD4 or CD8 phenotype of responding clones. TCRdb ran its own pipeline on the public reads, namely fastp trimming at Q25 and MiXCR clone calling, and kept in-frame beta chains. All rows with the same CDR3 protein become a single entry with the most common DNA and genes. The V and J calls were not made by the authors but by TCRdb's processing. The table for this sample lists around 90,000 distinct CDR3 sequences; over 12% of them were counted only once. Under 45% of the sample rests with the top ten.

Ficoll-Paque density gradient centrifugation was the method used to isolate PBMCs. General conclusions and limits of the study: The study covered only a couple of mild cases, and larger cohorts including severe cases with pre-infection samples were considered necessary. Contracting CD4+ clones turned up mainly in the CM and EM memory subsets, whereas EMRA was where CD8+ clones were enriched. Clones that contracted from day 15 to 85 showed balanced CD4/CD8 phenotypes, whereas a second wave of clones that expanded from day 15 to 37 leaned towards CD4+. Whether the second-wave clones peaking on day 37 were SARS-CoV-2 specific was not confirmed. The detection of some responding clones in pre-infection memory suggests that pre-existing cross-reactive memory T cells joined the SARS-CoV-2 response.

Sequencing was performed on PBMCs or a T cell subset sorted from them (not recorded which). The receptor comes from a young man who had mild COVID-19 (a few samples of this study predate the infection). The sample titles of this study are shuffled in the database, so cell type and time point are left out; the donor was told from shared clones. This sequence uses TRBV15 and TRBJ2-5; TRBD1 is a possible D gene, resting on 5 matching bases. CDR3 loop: CATSRGGGAQETQYF. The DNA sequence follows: TGTGCCACCAGCAGAGGCGGTGGGGCCCAAGAGACCCAGTACTTC.